The entry below gives a single T cell receptor beta chain sequence along with its context. Its antigen is unknown. CDR1 is MNHEY and CDR2 is SMNVEV in the germline V gene (reference sequence). J lost 5 bases, V lost 6 bases, and 3 bases had no gene match. The CDR3 consists of 12 residues. Healthy HIV-negative adults with no recent acute infections or vaccinations were recruited as donors. This record comes from a study of shared clonotypes between healthy human individuals. Across the whole study: Each donor had three CD4 naive, three CD4 memory, two CD8 naive and one CD8 memory plate. General observations from the study: Some clonotypes were shared by all four sorted-subset donors, while others were not shared. The non-shared ones had lower generation probabilities than the shared ones.

Produced via immunoSEQ multiplex PCR; TCRdb's table is partial and in-frame only. The data contain about 2.3 million clones, about 92% of them seen just once; the ten biggest clones take up 0.35% to 0.45%. The specimen sequenced was naive CD4+ T cells from PBMCs. The subset: CD45RA+ positively selected. This chain joins TRBV27 and TRBJ2-7; 8 bases line up with TRBD2. The clonotype originates from a man younger than 35 in good health. Some clones in this sample may be carry-over from other donors' samples. The DNA for the CDR3 is TGTGCCAGCAGCCCCGGGGGGGACGAGCAGTACTTC. It codes for CASSPGGDEQYF.